Listed below are T cell receptor beta chains from one sample, sequenced in a study of T cells after yellow fever vaccination. In TCRdb, the 5' RACE reads were re-called with MiXCR into one record per CDR3 protein. The repertoire consists of about 580,000 distinct CDR3 sequences, with around a sixth occurring once and the leading ten covering 17%. The sample in question was PBMCs, obtained 5 days after the first yellow fever vaccination. Receptors were obtained from a man aged 18-30 years who received the YFV17D yellow fever vaccine. CDR3s include the opening cysteine and the closing phenylalanine or tryptophan. Some rows have no size entry. The others give once, few or many, or a class for an expanded clone.

j_gene,abundance,v_gene,CDR3aa
TRBJ2-1,many,TRBV4-1,CASSQDSGGGYNEQFF
TRBJ2-5,-,TRBV5-5,CASSPPPGQGAETQYF
TRBJ2-5,-,TRBV7-2,CASSDRGGPETQYF
TRBJ2-2,-,TRBV27,CASSLSGIPGPGELFF
TRBJ2-2,-,TRBV6-2/TRBV6-3,CASRESPGTGELFF
TRBJ1-3,few,TRBV6-5,CASSYDSAAGNTIYF
TRBJ1-1,once,TRBV4-3,CASSPSKGGQNTEAFF
TRBJ2-1,-,TRBV7-2,CASSLGQGAYEQFF
TRBJ2-7,-,TRBV18,CASSPDRAVEQYF
TRBJ2-7,-,TRBV5-1,CASSLAHRYEQYF
TRBJ1-2,many,TRBV5-1,CASSARDSGLGYTF
TRBJ2-3,few,TRBV5-4,CASSLRTGGSTDTQYF
TRBJ1-2,-,TRBV29-1,CSVSPLTNYGYTF
TRBJ2-5,many,TRBV14,CASSRNGIRETQYF
TRBJ1-5,-,TRBV2,CASSIQGANNQPQHF
TRBJ1-6,-,TRBV4-1,CASSQERAFYNSPLHF
TRBJ2-7,few,TRBV18,CASSSDRGPYEQYF
TRBJ1-5,few,TRBV6-2/TRBV6-3,CASRPDEGYRHF
TRBJ2-7,-,TRBV7-4,CASSGRGGTYEQYF
TRBJ1-1,-,TRBV12-3/TRBV12-4,CASSPSREGTEAFF
TRBJ1-1,-,TRBV7-2,CASSLWRGTAFF
TRBJ2-1,once,TRBV6-2/TRBV6-3,CASGRHSYNEQFF
TRBJ1-2,-,TRBV6-1,CASNKQGINYGYTF
TRBJ1-2,-,TRBV7-9,CASSLAETGVDYGYTF
TRBJ2-5,many,TRBV7-9,CASSLVGGGLQETQYF
TRBJ2-2,few,TRBV12-3/TRBV12-4,CASSWDYPGELFF
TRBJ1-1,few,TRBV20-1,CSSSFVRNTEAFF
TRBJ1-5,-,TRBV19,CASNGYTGNQPQHF
TRBJ1-2,few,TRBV7-2,CASSVHSESRAYGYTF
TRBJ2-1,-,TRBV11-2,CASSQGGAFYNEQFF
TRBJ1-4,-,TRBV7-9,CASSLVAGKEANEKLFF
TRBJ2-1,-,TRBV15,CATSRDLQGTYNEQFF
TRBJ1-4,few,TRBV7-8,CASSLGDRGSREKLFF
TRBJ1-5,few,TRBV5-5,CASSLNGEVQPQHF
TRBJ2-3,many,TRBV12-3/TRBV12-4,CASSSTGGSDTQYF
TRBJ2-3,-,TRBV6-4,CASSHGIGGTDTQYF
TRBJ2-2,few,TRBV5-1,CASRRGTGELFF
TRBJ1-5,few,TRBV27,CASRPTGQGLQPQHF
TRBJ2-1,-,TRBV4-1,CASSQGWGSVDEQFF
TRBJ2-7,few,TRBV7-9,CASSFSTEDPYEQYF
TRBJ2-7,few,TRBV5-1,CASSSRDAAYEQYF
TRBJ2-2,-,TRBV29-1,CSASPGNTGELFF
TRBJ2-7,few,TRBV3-1,CASSLGLFSYEQYF
TRBJ2-4,few,TRBV7-2,CASSLAGKAAKNIQYF
TRBJ2-4,-,TRBV5-4,CASSLYGGEARPNIQYF